This TCR beta chain stems from a study of graft-versus-host responses after intestinal transplantation. In the study overall: Transplant types were multivisceral, liver-intestinal, or isolated intestinal. After anti-thymocyte globulin induction, recipients took tacrolimus and steroids for 2 to 3 years. Findings and limits, study-wide: HvG clone declines early post-transplant were associated with peak circulating GvH levels. Individuals who had graft-donor T cell macrochimerism had allografts that showed high graft-versus-host to host-versus-graft clonal ratios.

Intraepithelial and lamina propria lymphocytes were freed from processed graft tissue. V shed 5 bases, J shed 6 bases, and the junction held 5 bases outside the gene matches. Germline V gene sequence: CDR1 MRHNA, CDR2 SNTAGT. The CDR3 contains 14 residues. Comments on this clone: The target antigen is unknown.

Only in-frame clones appear in the TCRdb table, and some are missing; sequencing was by immunoSEQ multiplex PCR. The sample lists around 37,000 clones; around 87% were seen once. V and J are TRBV6-4 and TRBJ2-2; TRBD1 matches 8 bases. The sample consisted of ileum tissue, taken around 200 days after intestinal transplant. The TCR originated in a human patient who received an intestinal transplant, so some T cells may come from the graft donor. The CDR3 sequence: CASSQGASSGELFF. DNA of the CDR3: TGTGCCAGCAGTCAGGGGGCGTCTTCCGGGGAGCTGTTTTTT.